The 15 T cell receptor beta chains below come from one sample, sequenced in a study of Ad26.COV2.S vaccination and SARS-CoV-2 variants. Here immunoSEQ multiplex PCR was the method, and the copy in TCRdb shows in-frame clones only, minus some. The data show 75,000 to 100,000 clones, with under 90% seen just once and about a sixth held by the top ten. The material was peripheral blood, obtained after recovery from COVID-19. The receptors come from a human donor who had recovered from COVID-19.

The chain recombines TRBV28 with TRBJ2-3, with D unresolved. Trimming pared 6 bases from V and 0 bases from J, leaving 10 bases between. This CDR3 comprises 14 residues. The germline CDR1 and CDR2 sequences are MDHEN and SYDVKM. This chain's CDR3 is CASSLPGSTDTQYF. Written as DNA, the CDR3 is TGTGCCAGCAGCCTACCAGGAAGCACAGATACGCAGTATTTT.

This chain links TRBV6-6 with TRBJ1-2, with 7 bases fitting TRBD1. This CDR3 contains 13 residues. Germline CDR1 reads MNHNY; CDR2 reads SVGAGI (reference sequence). V lost 6 bases to trimming and J lost 3 bases; unmatched junction nucleotides: 4. CDR3 nucleotide sequence: TGTGCCAGCAGGGGACAGAATTACTATGGCTACACCTTC. It is translated as CASRGQNYYGYTF.

This rearrangement joins TRBV4-1 to TRBJ1-4; no clear D. V lost 0 bases to trimming and J lost 5 bases, with 13 bases between them. Germline-derived CDR1 and CDR2 are MGHRA and YSYEKL. The CDR3 is 16 residues long. The chain's CDR3 is CASSQDVALKNEKLFF. The CDR3 DNA reads TGCGCCAGCAGCCAAGATGTGGCCTTGAAGAATGAAAAACTGTTTTTT.

V and J are TRBV11-2 and TRBJ2-3, with 7 bases fitting TRBD2. The germline gives CDR1 SGHAT, CDR2 FQNNGV. The CDR3 has 18 residues. Unmatched junction bases numbered 14, after V lost 4 bases and J lost 1 base. CDR3 nucleotides: TGTGCCAGCAGCTCGCCCACTCGGGGGGTAATAGGCACAGATACGCAGTATTTT. Translation gives CASSSPTRGVIGTDTQYF.

The rearrangement joins TRBV7-9 to TRBJ1-5; D is ambiguous. The V gene lost 4 bases and the J gene lost 3 bases, with 4 bases spanning the gap. CDR3 size: 12 residues. The germline gives CDR1 SEHNR, CDR2 FQNEAQ (reference sequence). CDR3 sequence reads: CASSSDNQPQHF. The CDR3 DNA follows: TGTGCCAGCAGCTCAGACAATCAGCCCCAGCATTTT. Drawing the rest from reference TRBV7-9 and TRBJ1-5, the complete variable domain is DTGVSQNPRHKITKRGQNVTFRCDPISEHNRLYWYRQTLGQGPEFLTYFQNEAQLEKSRLLSDRFSAERPKGSFSTLEIQRTEQGDSAMYLCASSSDNQPQHFGDGTRLSIL.

This clone turned up a few times. The V gene is TRBV27, the J gene TRBJ1-6, with a possible D match to TRBD1 (6 bases). The CDR3 consists of 14 residues. V was trimmed by 3 bases and J by 4 bases, leaving 7 bases between them. Germline V gives CDR1 MNHEY, CDR2 SMNVEV (reference sequence). The CDR3: CASSLTGYNSPLHF. The DNA of the CDR3 is TGTGCCAGCAGTTTGACAGGTTATAATTCACCCCTCCACTTT.

This clone is labeled medium-sized. The CDR3 nucleotides are TGCAGCGTTGTGGTCTCGGGCAATCAGCCCCAGCATTTT. It encodes CSVVVSGNQPQHF. J is TRBJ1-5 and V is TRBV29-1; D gene ambiguous. The germline V gene encodes CDR1 SQVTM and CDR2 ANQGSEA. Trimming pared 4 bases from V and 2 bases from J, leaving 9 bases between. CDR3 size: 13 residues.

The CDR3 nucleotides are TGTGCCAGCAGCCCGGGGGGACAGCCCTCAGATACGCAGTATTTT. This translates into CASSPGGQPSDTQYF. V usage is TRBV7-6 and J usage is TRBJ2-3, with D possibly called TRBD1 or TRBD2 (7 bases each). In germline, CDR1 is SGHVS, CDR2 FNYEAQ. There are 15 residues in the CDR3. V lost 5 bases and J 4 bases, leaving 16 bases between the germline ends.

This sequence joins TRBV28 and TRBJ2-1; maybe TRBD2 (6 bases). This CDR3 is 13 amino acids long. Trimming left V 7 bases short and J 7 bases short, with 14 bases between. Germline assignment: CDR1 MDHEN and CDR2 SYDVKM. The DNA of the CDR3 is TGTGCCAGCAACCGGGACTTCAGGAATGAGCAGTTCTTC. Encoded protein: CASNRDFRNEQFF.

This chain uses TRBV13 with TRBJ1-2; the match to TRBD1 covers 7 bases. Germline CDR1 reads PRHDT; CDR2 reads FYEKMQ (reference sequence). V gave up 2 bases and J gave up 0 bases; unmatched junction bases: 3. The CDR3 runs to 15 residues. DNA for the CDR3: TGTGCCAGCAGCTTATTGGGACAGCCTAACTATGGCTACACCTTC. Its translation: CASSLLGQPNYGYTF.

This clone has just a few counts. The CDR3 nucleotides read TGTGCCAGCAGTTACTCGAGTTCAGGGACAGCTAACACCGGGGAGCTGTTTTTT. Its translation is CASSYSSSGTANTGELFF. The rearrangement links TRBV6-2 or TRBV6-3 to TRBJ2-2; 7 positions agree with TRBD1. V shed 0 bases, J shed 2 bases, and the junction held 9 bases outside the gene matches. The CDR3 has 18 amino acids. The germline gives CDR1 MNHEY, CDR2 SVGEGT.

V usage is TRBV6-5 and J usage is TRBJ1-2; D ambiguous. This CDR3 comprises 13 residues. Germline CDR1 reads MNHEY; CDR2 reads SVGAGI. The germline V and J ends were trimmed by 2 bases and 8 bases, with 12 bases remaining between them. The chain's CDR3 is CASSYDRITGYTF. The CDR3 DNA reads as TGTGCCAGCAGTTACGATCGGATCACAGGCTACACCTTC.

V and J are TRBV28 and TRBJ1-1; possible D gene TRBD1, 5 bases. This CDR3 is built from 14 residues. The V end lost 3 bases, the J end lost 6 bases, and 14 bases lay between the germline ends. Germline V gene sequence: CDR1 MDHEN, CDR2 SYDVKM. The CDR3 protein is CASSFSRGLAEAFF. CDR3 nucleotide sequence: TGTGCCAGCAGTTTCTCACGGGGACTAGCTGAAGCTTTCTTT.

The chain is built from TRBV29-1 and TRBJ2-3; 7 bases are shared with TRBD2. From germline, CDR1 is SQVTM and CDR2 ANQGSEA. With V trimmed by 7 bases and J by 1 base, 8 bases remained unmatched. CDR3 length: 14 residues. The CDR3 bases are TGCAGCGCGAATGTGGCGGGGGGCACAGATACGCAGTATTTT. Protein: CSANVAGGTDTQYF.

J is TRBJ2-1 and V is TRBV7-3; D is possibly TRBD1 or TRBD2 (5 bases each). V lost 2 bases to trimming and J lost 7 bases, with 24 bases between them. Germline CDR1 SGHTA, CDR2 FQGTGA. The CDR3 has 18 amino acids. CDR3 region: CASSLFPPTHRDENEQFF. The CDR3 region has the DNA TGTGCCAGCAGCTTATTCCCACCGACGCACCGGGACGAAAATGAGCAGTTCTTC.